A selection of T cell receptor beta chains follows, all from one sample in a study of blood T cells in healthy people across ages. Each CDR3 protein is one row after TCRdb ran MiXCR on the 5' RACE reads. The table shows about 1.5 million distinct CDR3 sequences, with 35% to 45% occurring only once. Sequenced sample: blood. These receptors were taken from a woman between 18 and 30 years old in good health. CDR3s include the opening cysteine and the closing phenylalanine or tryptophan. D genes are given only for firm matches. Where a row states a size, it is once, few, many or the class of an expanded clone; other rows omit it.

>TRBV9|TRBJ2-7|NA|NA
TGTGCCAGCAGCACCTCAAGCTCCTACAATGAGCAGTACTTC
CASSTSSSYNEQYF
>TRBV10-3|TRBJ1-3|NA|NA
TGTGCCATCAGTGAGTGGTCTGGAAACACCATATATTTT
CAISEWSGNTIYF
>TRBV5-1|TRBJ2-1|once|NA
TGCGCCAGCAGCTGGAACCGAGGCTCCTACAATGAGCAGTTCTTC
CASSWNRGSYNEQFF
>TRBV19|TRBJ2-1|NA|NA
TGTGCCAGTAGTACCCCAGGGAGCTCCTACAATGAGCAGTTCTTC
CASSTPGSSYNEQFF
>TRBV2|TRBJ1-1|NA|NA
TGTGCCAGCAGTGGGAGACAGCCCGGGGGGAACACTGAAGCTTTCTTT
CASSGRQPGGNTEAFF
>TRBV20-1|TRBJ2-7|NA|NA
TGCAGTGCTAGAGAGTACGGGGGGCTTGCCTACGAGCAGTACTTC
CSAREYGGLAYEQYF
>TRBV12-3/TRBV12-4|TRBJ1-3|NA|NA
TGTGCCAGCAGTTTATTCGGGGGCGGCTCTGGAAACACCATATATTTT
CASSLFGGGSGNTIYF
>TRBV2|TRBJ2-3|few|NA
TGTGCCAGCGGACCCTTAACAGATACGCAGTATTTT
CASGPLTDTQYF
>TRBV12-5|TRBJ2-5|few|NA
TGTGCTAGTGGTTTAAGCAGGAAAGGGGAGACCAAGTACTTC
CASGLSRKGETKYF
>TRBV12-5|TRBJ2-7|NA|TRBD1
TGTGCTAGTGGTACCGGGACAGGGTCCTACGAGCAGTACTTC
CASGTGTGSYEQYF
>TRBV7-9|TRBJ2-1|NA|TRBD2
TGTGCCAGCAGCCGTCCTGGACTAGCTTACATTGAGCAGTTCTTC
CASSRPGLAYIEQFF
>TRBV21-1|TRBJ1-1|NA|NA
TGTGCCAGCAGCAAAGTGAGGGGTCGAGGGACTGAAGCTTTCTTT
CASSKVRGRGTEAFF
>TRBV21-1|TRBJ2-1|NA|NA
TGTGCCAGCAGCAAAAAAGAGGGGACAGGGTTCGGTGAGCAGTTCTTC
CASSKKEGTGFGEQFF
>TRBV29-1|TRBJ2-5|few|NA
TGCAGCGTTGATAATCAAATGGTACCCAATGAGCAGTACTTC
CSVDNQMVPNEQYF
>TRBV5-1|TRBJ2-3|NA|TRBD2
TGCGCCAGCAGCTTAGGGCTAGCGGGAACATACTACACAGATACGCAGTATTTT
CASSLGLAGTYYTDTQYF
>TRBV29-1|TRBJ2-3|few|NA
TGCAGCGTTGAAGATTCGGCGGGATGGGGGATGGATACGCAGTATTTT
CSVEDSAGWGMDTQYF
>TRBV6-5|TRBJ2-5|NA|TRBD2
TGTGCCAGCAGTTACCACCTAGCGGGAGTACTAGAGACCCAGTACTTC
CASSYHLAGVLETQYF
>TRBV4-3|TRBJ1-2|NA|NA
TGCGCCAGCAGCCTAAGGGGGGCCAGGGAGAACTATGGCTACACCTTC
CASSLRGARENYGYTF
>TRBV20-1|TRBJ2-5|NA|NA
TGCAGTGCTAGAGTACAGGAGACCCAGTACTTC
CSARVQETQYF
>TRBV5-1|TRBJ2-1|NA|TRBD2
TGCGCCAGCAGCCAAACTAGCGGGAGAAGTCGTGAGCAGTTCTTC
CASSQTSGRSREQFF
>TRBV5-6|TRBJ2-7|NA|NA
TGTGCCAGCAGCCGGGAGCAGCCCTACGAGCAGTACTTC
CASSREQPYEQYF
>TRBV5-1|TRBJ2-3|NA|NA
TGCGTCAGCATGGTCGACCCGCACACAGATACGCAGTATTTT
CVSMVDPHTDTQYF
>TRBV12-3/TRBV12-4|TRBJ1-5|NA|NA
TGTGCCAGCAGTTTTGGGGACCTAAGGGGCAATCAGCCCCAGCATTTT
CASSFGDLRGNQPQHF
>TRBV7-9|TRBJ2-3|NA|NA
TGTGCCAGCAGCTTTTCCTCCCCGGCAGGGAGGGATACGCAGTATTTT
CASSFSSPAGRDTQYF
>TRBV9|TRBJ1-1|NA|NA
TGTGCCAGCAGCGTAGGGCCGCGCACTGAAGCTTTCTTT
CASSVGPRTEAFF
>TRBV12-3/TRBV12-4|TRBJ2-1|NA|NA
TGTGCCAGCAGTTACCCCGGGTTGGGCGTCTCCTACAATGAGCAGTTCTTC
CASSYPGLGVSYNEQFF
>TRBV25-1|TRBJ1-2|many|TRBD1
TGTGCCAGCAGTGAAACAGGGGCGGGCGGCTACACCTTC
CASSETGAGGYTF
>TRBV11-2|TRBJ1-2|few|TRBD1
TGTGCCAGCAGCTCGCGGGACAGGGGCGAGGATGGCTACACCTTC
CASSSRDRGEDGYTF
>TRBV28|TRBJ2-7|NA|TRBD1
TGTGCCAGCAGAACCGGGACAGGAAGCTCCTACGAGCAGTACTTC
CASRTGTGSSYEQYF
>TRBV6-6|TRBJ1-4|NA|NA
TGTGCCAGCAGTTACCAGGATAATGAAAAACTGTTTTTT
CASSYQDNEKLFF
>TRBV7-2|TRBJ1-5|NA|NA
TGTGCCAGCAGCTTAGTGGCGGGAGCGGGCAATCAGCCCCAGCATTTT
CASSLVAGAGNQPQHF
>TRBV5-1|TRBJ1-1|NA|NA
TGCGCCAGCAGCTTGGAAAGTCCGGGCCTTGGAGGGACTGAAGCTTTCTTT
CASSLESPGLGGTEAFF
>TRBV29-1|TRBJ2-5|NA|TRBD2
TGCAGCGTTGAAGATCTTGGGCTAGCGGGGGGATTGTACCAAGAGACCCAGTACTTC
CSVEDLGLAGGLYQETQYF
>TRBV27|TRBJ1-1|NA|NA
TGTGCCAGCAGTATTACAGAGAGCACTGAAGCTTTCTTT
CASSITESTEAFF
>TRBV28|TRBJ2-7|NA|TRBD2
TGTGCCAGCAGTCAGCGGGGGACTAGCGGGAGCTCCTACGAGCAGTACTTC
CASSQRGTSGSSYEQYF
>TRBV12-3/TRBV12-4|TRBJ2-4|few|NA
TGTGCCAGCATCCAACCCAACGGAAACATTCAGTACTTC
CASIQPNGNIQYF
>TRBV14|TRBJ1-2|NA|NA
TGTGCCAGCAGCCCCCGATTGTGCACCTTC
CASSPRLCTF
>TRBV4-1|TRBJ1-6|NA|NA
TGCGCCAGCCAAGGGAACCTTTCACCCCTCCACTTT
CASQGNLSPLHF
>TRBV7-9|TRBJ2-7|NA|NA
TGTGCCAGCAGCCGGATTCTCGACGAGCAGTACTTC
CASSRILDEQYF
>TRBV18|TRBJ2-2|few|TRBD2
TGTGCCAGCCCGCCGAAAGGGACTAGCGGGGACACCGGGGAGCTGTTTTTT
CASPPKGTSGDTGELFF
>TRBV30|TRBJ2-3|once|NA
TGTGCCTGGAGGGGAAATACCCACGATACGCAGTATTTT
CAWRGNTHDTQYF